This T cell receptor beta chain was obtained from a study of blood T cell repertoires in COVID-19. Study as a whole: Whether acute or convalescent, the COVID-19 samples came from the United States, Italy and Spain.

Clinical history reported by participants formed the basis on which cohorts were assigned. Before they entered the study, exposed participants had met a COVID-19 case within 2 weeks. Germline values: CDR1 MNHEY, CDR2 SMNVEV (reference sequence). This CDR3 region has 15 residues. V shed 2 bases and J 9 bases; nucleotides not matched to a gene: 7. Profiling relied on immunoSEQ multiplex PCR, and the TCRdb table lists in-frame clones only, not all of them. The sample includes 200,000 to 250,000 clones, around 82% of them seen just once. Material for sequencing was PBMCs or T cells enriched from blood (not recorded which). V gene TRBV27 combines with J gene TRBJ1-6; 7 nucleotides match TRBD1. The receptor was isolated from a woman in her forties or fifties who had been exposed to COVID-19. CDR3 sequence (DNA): TGTGCCAGCAGTTTAGGTAGGGGGCAGGGTTCACCCCTCCACTTT. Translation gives CASSLGRGQGSPLHF.